The 5 T cell receptor delta chains given below trace back to one sample, sequenced in a study of gamma-delta T cells after stem cell transplantation. TCRdb re-identified clones in the RT-PCR reads via CATT. The data show approximately 1,400 delta-chain clones, with more than 10% seen just once and under 35% held by the top ten. What was sequenced was gamma-delta T cells. The source is a human donor. It is not recorded whose cells these are; they may come from a transplant donor.

Turning to this clone: A far more abundant clone sits one base away, making this likely a read error. Other DNA sequences in this sample translate to the same CDR3. The rearrangement links TRDV2 to TRDJ1; 12 bases match TRDD3. J was trimmed by 8 bases and V by 1 base; bases with no gene match: 7. Germline V lookup: CDR1 GEAIGNYY, CDR2 EKD. There are 15 residues in the CDR3. The CDR3 spells CACDTLGDTSGKLIF. DNA of the CDR3: TGTGCCTGTGACACACTGGGGGATACATCAGGGAAACTCATCTTT.

Regarding this clone: TCRdb pairs this DNA with a much larger clone's protein that differs at residue 7, likely a read error; the protein shown was translated from the DNA. The rearrangement links TRDV2 to TRDJ3; 7 bases agree with TRDD3. CDR1 and CDR2 from the germline V gene are GEAIGNYY and EKD. This CDR3 contains 20 residues. The J segment lost 1 base and the V segment lost 3 bases, leaving 14 bases of the junction unmatched. The CDR3 nucleotides read TGTGCCTGTGACCCACCACTGGTTGAGGGGATATCCTGGGACACCCGACAGATGTTTTTC. It specifies CACDPPLVEGISWDTRQMFF.

This clone appeared a few times. A single base is all that separates this from a far larger clone, so a read error is likely. Other DNA sequences of this sample code for an identical CDR3. The CDR3 reads CACDTVQTGGYLNKLIF. Here the CDR3 DNA reads TGTGCCTGTGACACCGTTCAGACTGGGGGATATTTGAATAAACTCATCTTT. The J gene is TRDJ1, the V gene TRDV2; 11 bases match TRDD3. Per germline, CDR1 GEAIGNYY and CDR2 EKD. The CDR3 extends over 17 amino acids. The trim removed 0 bases at V and 6 bases at J, leaving 11 bases unmatched.

To note about this clone: This sequence is one base from a far larger clone and is likely a read error. V and J are TRDV2 and TRDJ1; 12 bases are shared with TRDD3. The CDR3 length is 22 residues. CDR1 and CDR2 (germline): GEAIGNYY, EKD. DNA for the CDR3: TGTGCCTGTGACACCTTGAGTGCCTTTAAAACTGGGGGATACCAGTACACCTATAAACTCATCTTT. Amino acids: CACDTLSAFKTGGYQYTYKLIF.

This clone is categorized as medium-sized. The V gene is TRDV2, the J gene TRDJ1; 13 bases are shared with TRDD3. This CDR3 comprises 19 residues. V shed 3 bases and J 3 bases; nucleotides not matched to a gene: 15. Germline loops: CDR1 GEAIGNYY, CDR2 EKD. This chain's CDR3 is CACDPLTGGYAWKPDKLIF. CDR3 DNA: TGTGCCTGTGACCCCCTTACTGGGGGATACGCCTGGAAACCCGATAAACTCATCTTT.